These 22 T cell receptor beta chains share one sample of origin, sequenced in a study of shared clonotypes between healthy human individuals. Assay: immunoSEQ multiplex PCR; the TCRdb copy retains only in-frame clones and omits some. Here the sample spans about 2 million clones, roughly 96% being singletons. Material: naive CD4+ T cells sorted from blood. The sample's subset: CD45RA+ positively selected. These receptors were collected from a man aged 18 to 29 in good health.

This rearrangement joins TRBV4-3 to TRBJ2-1, with 7 bases that match TRBD2. Germline CDR1 reads LGHNA; CDR2 reads YSLEER. This CDR3 has 15 amino acids. Trimming at V came to 1 base and at J to 2 bases, leaving 2 bases not matched to a gene. The CDR3 region has the DNA TGCGCCAGCAGCCAAGCGGGGGGAACCTACAATGAGCAGTTCTTC. Translating it yields CASSQAGGTYNEQFF.

This rearrangement joins TRBV6-5 to TRBJ1-1, with 9 positions matching TRBD1. Looked up from germline, CDR1 is MNHEY and CDR2 is SVGAGI. CDR3 size: 15 residues. The trim removed 2 bases at V and 3 bases at J, leaving 4 bases unmatched. The CDR3 coding sequence is TGTGCCAGCAGTTACGGGACAGGGTTTGACACTGAAGCTTTCTTT. It translates to CASSYGTGFDTEAFF.

The rearrangement links TRBV19 to TRBJ1-2; no firm D call. The germline V and J ends were trimmed by 3 bases and 7 bases, with 15 bases remaining between them. The CDR3 totals 14 residues. Looked up from germline, CDR1 is LNHDA and CDR2 is SQIVND (reference sequence). The CDR3 region has the DNA TGTGCCAGTAGTATGTTATTGGGTGGTGGTGGCTACACCTTC. Protein sequence: CASSMLLGGGGYTF.

V and J are TRBV10-2 and TRBJ2-7; perhaps TRBD1 as D (5 bases). This CDR3 comprises 12 residues. Trimming left V 3 bases short and J 5 bases short, with 8 bases between. Germline loops: CDR1 WSHSY, CDR2 SAAADI. The DNA for the CDR3 is TGCGCCAGCAGTGAACAGGCCAACGAGCAGTACTTC. Translation: CASSEQANEQYF.

This sequence joins TRBV14 and TRBJ2-5; the D gene is possibly TRBD1 (7 bases). Germline loops: CDR1 SGHDN, CDR2 FVKESK. V was trimmed by 0 bases and J by 5 bases, leaving 28 bases between them. The CDR3 runs to 20 residues. CDR3 sequence reads: CASSQERAGPRVQGRETQYF. The CDR3 DNA reads TGTGCCAGCAGCCAAGAAAGAGCCGGCCCAAGGGTACAGGGGAGGGAGACCCAGTACTTC.

The chain uses TRBV18 and TRBJ1-1; 7 positions match TRBD1. The CDR3 contains 13 residues. Germline CDR1 KGHSH, CDR2 LQKENI. V gave up 5 bases and J gave up 6 bases; unmatched junction bases: 6. The CDR3 here is CASSSDRDSEAFF. The CDR3 nucleotides are TGTGCCAGCTCATCCGACAGGGACTCTGAAGCTTTCTTT.

The V call is TRBV21-1, the J call TRBJ2-7. TRBV21-1 is a documented pseudogene. The CDR3 runs to 14 residues. CDR3 bases: TGTGCCAGCAGTCCCGGGACCAAGAATTCTGAGCAGTACTTC. This gives the protein CASSPGTKNSEQYF.

The CDR3 DNA reads as TGTGCCAGCTCAGGTGGGGCGGGTTCCGAGCAGTACTTC. This gives the protein CASSGGAGSEQYF. V is TRBV18 and J is TRBJ2-7; D may match TRBD1 or TRBD2 (5 bases each). Per the germline V gene, CDR1 is KGHSH and CDR2 is LQKENI. CDR3 length: 13 amino acids. V shed 5 bases and J shed 6 bases, with 14 bases lying between them.

The chain employs TRBV11-3 and TRBJ1-3; the D is unclear. This CDR3 spans 14 amino acids. The germline V gene has CDR1 SGHNT and CDR2 YENEEA. Trimming pared 5 bases from V and 2 bases from J, leaving 10 bases between. The CDR3, as DNA: TGTGCCAGCAGCCACTACGTCGCTGGAAACACCATATATTTT. Translated: CASSHYVAGNTIYF.

Concerning this clone: This same CDR3 is encoded by further DNA sequences in the sample. The chain uses TRBV18 and TRBJ1-6, with 7 bases lining up with TRBD1. The CDR3 is 15 amino acids. The junction had 5 bases not matched to a gene; V was cut back by 2 bases and J by 7 bases. CDR1 and CDR2 (germline): KGHSH, LQKENI. The CDR3, as DNA: TGTGCCAGCTCACCAGGGCAGGGGGTGAATTCACCCCTCCACTTT. Translation gives CASSPGQGVNSPLHF.

The CDR3 loop is CASSMGGAGVGEQYF. Written as DNA, the CDR3 is TGTGCCAGCAGTATGGGGGGGGCAGGGGTTGGGGAGCAGTACTTC. This rearrangement joins TRBV6-5 to TRBJ2-7; a possible D gene is TRBD2 (7 bases). Trimming cost V 5 bases and J 7 bases, with 21 bases left between them. There are 15 residues in the CDR3. Germline values: CDR1 MNHEY, CDR2 SVGAGI.

Comment on this clone: Additional DNA sequences in this sample encode the identical CDR3. The chain links TRBV30 to TRBJ1-4, with no clear D. This CDR3 region has 13 residues. Per germline, CDR1 GTSNPN and CDR2 SVGIG (reference sequence). Trimming pared 4 bases from V and 0 bases from J, leaving 6 bases between. CDR3 amino acids: CAWTGATNEKLFF. The CDR3 nucleotides read TGTGCCTGGACGGGTGCAACTAATGAAAAACTGTTTTTT.

The genes are TRBV11-2 and TRBJ2-1, with 10 bases identical to TRBD2. Looked up from germline, CDR1 is SGHAT and CDR2 is FQNNGV. This CDR3 has 17 residues. The V segment lost 5 bases and the J segment 0 bases; nucleotides outside the gene matches: 7. The CDR3 DNA sequence: TGTGCCAGCAGCCCTACTAGCGGGGCGAGCTCCTACAATGAGCAGTTCTTC. This encodes CASSPTSGASSYNEQFF. Using reference TRBV11-2 and TRBJ2-1 for the parts outside the CDR3, the full variable domain is EAGVAQSPRYKIIEKRQSVAFWCNPISGHATLYWYQQILGQGPKLLIQFQNNGVVDDSQLPKDRFSAERLKGVDSTLKIQPAKLEDSAVYLCASSPTSGASSYNEQFFGPGTRLTVL.

This chain links TRBV5-4 with TRBJ1-5; D is undetermined. Trimming took 3 bases from V and 11 from J, leaving 15 bases between them. The germline V gene encodes CDR1 SGHNT and CDR2 YYREEE (reference sequence). The CDR3 contains 13 residues. The CDR3 reads CASSCRAPKAQHF. The CDR3 DNA follows: TGTGCCAGCAGCTGCCGGGCCCCGAAGGCCCAGCATTTT. The full variable domain, rest sourced from reference TRBV5-4 and TRBJ1-5, is ETGVTQSPTHLIKTRGQQVTLRCSSQSGHNTVSWYQQALGQGPQFIFQYYREEENGRGNFPPRFSGLQFPNYSSELNVNALELDDSALYLCASSCRAPKAQHFGDGTRLSIL.

The genes are TRBV2 and TRBJ2-2; D ambiguous. There are 10 residues in the CDR3. The V gene's germline CDR1 is SNHLY and CDR2 FYNNEI. V was pared by 3 bases and J by 7 bases, with 0 bases between. CDR3 coding DNA: TGTGCCAGCAGTGACGGGGAGCTGTTTTTT. Translating it yields CASSDGELFF.

The chain recombines TRBV30 with TRBJ1-1, with unresolved D. CDR1 and CDR2 (germline): GTSNPN, SVGIG (reference sequence). The V end lost 1 base, the J end lost 5 bases, and 11 bases lay between the germline ends. There are 13 residues in the CDR3. CDR3 region: CAWSGRLETEAFF. Here the CDR3 DNA reads TGTGCCTGGAGTGGGCGTCTGGAGACTGAAGCTTTCTTT.

This chain joins TRBV11-2 and TRBJ1-2; TRBD1 is a possible D gene (5 bases). Germline assignment: CDR1 SGHAT and CDR2 FQNNGV. CDR3 length: 14 amino acids. The V end was cut by 5 bases, the J end by 8 bases, with 18 bases between. The CDR3 reads CASSPIRGLGGYTF. CDR3 coding DNA: TGTGCCAGCAGCCCCATACGGGGCCTAGGGGGCTACACCTTC.

This chain connects TRBV25-1 to TRBJ1-3; 8 bases match TRBD1. The V segment lost 5 bases and the J segment 5 bases; nucleotides outside the gene matches: 8. CDR1 is MGHDK and CDR2 is SYGVNS in the germline V gene. The CDR3 is 15 residues long. The CDR3, as DNA: TGTGCCAGCAGTCTGGTACAGGGGGGAAGAAACACCATATATTTT. Translating gives CASSLVQGGRNTIYF.

The sample holds one count of this clone. The chain has TRBV5-1 and TRBJ1-1, with TRBD1 matching 9 bases. With 4 bases clipped from V and 5 bases from J, the junction kept 9 bases outside the gene matches. The CDR3 totals 15 residues. Germline V gives CDR1 SGHRS, CDR2 YFSETQ. The CDR3 loop is CASSRQPGQGTEAFF. The DNA for the CDR3 is TGCGCCAGCAGCAGACAGCCGGGACAGGGAACTGAAGCTTTCTTT.

The chain recombines TRBV30 with TRBJ2-7; D remains ambiguous. The CDR3 consists of 13 residues. From germline, CDR1 is GTSNPN and CDR2 SVGIG (reference sequence). Trimming shortened V by 4 bases and J by 2 bases, and 12 bases separated the two germline ends. CDR3 nucleotides: TGTGCCTGGACCCCTAGGAGCCCCTACGAGCAGTACTTC. Translated, it gives CAWTPRSPYEQYF.

The chain recombines TRBV5-4 with TRBJ1-3; 8 nucleotides match TRBD1. V dropped 4 bases and J dropped 2; count of bases not matched to a gene: 2. The CDR3 covers 14 residues. Germline V gene sequence: CDR1 SGHNT, CDR2 YYREEE (reference sequence). The CDR3 nucleotides read TGTGCCAGCAGCCGGGGACAGGCTGGAAACACCATATATTTT. Protein product: CASSRGQAGNTIYF. The complete variable domain, with remaining parts taken from reference TRBV5-4 and TRBJ1-3, reads ETGVTQSPTHLIKTRGQQVTLRCSSQSGHNTVSWYQQALGQGPQFIFQYYREEENGRGNFPPRFSGLQFPNYSSELNVNALELDDSALYLCASSRGQAGNTIYFGEGSWLTVV.

About this clone itself: This specimen includes other DNA sequences encoding the same CDR3. The J gene is TRBJ2-2, the V gene TRBV11-2; D remains unclear. Trimming cost V 3 bases and J 3 bases, with 5 bases left between them. The CDR3 runs to 13 residues. The germline gives CDR1 SGHAT, CDR2 FQNNGV. The CDR3 DNA sequence: TGTGCCAGCAGCTTTAGTGACACCGGGGAGCTGTTTTTT. Amino acid sequence: CASSFSDTGELFF.